This T cell receptor (beta chain) originates from a study of blood T cells in healthy people across ages. Together with a sample-barcoded 5' primer, a J-beta primer mix was included in a second PCR lasting 7 to 11 cycles. Each CDR3 protein is one row after TCRdb ran MiXCR on the 5' RACE reads. Of roughly 700,000 distinct CDR3 sequences listed, 25% are singletons. CDR3 size: 11 residues. CDR1 and CDR2 (germline): MNHNY, SVGAGI (reference sequence). The same sample was also used in a study of T cells of mothers and their children.

V and J are TRBV6-6 and TRBJ2-4, with unresolved D. Judging by the DNA end, TRBJ2-1 fits better; the J call may be wrong. The TCR comes from a boy younger than 18 in good health. Sequenced input: blood. The CDR3 here is CASGSVDEQFF. For the CDR3, the DNA is TGTGCCAGCGGGTCGGTAGATGAGCAGTTCTTC.